This TCR beta chain stems from a study of blood T cell repertoires in COVID-19. Study context: The samples span acute and convalescent COVID-19 from the United States, Italy and Spain.

TCRdb's table, derived via immunoSEQ multiplex PCR, lists solely in-frame clones and lacks some. This sample carries about 88,000 clones, more than 70% of them seen once, and the ten largest clones take roughly 15%. The CDR3 runs to 15 residues. The TCR was taken from an older woman with acute or convalescent COVID-19. The chain has TRBV7-5 and TRBJ2-2; the table calls TRBD1, which could not be checked here. TRBV7-5 is a pseudogene. Sample: peripheral blood. This CDR3 reads CARSLEEGAGGELFF. CDR3 coding DNA: TGTGCCAGAAGCTTAGAGGAGGGGGCAGGCGGGGAGCTGTTTTTT.